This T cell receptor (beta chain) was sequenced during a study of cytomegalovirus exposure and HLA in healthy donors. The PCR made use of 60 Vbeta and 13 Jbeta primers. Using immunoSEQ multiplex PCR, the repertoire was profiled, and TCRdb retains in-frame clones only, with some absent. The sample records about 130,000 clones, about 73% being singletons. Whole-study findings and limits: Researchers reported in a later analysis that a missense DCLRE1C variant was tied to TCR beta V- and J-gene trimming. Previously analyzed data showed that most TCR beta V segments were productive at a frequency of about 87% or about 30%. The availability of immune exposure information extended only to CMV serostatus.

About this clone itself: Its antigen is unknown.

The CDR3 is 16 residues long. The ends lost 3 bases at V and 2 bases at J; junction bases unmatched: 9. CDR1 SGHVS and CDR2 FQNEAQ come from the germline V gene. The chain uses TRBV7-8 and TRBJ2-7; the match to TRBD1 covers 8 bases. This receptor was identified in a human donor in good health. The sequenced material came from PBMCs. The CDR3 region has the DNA TGTGCCAGCAGCTTGGAATTCGGACAGGGAACCTACGAGCAGTACTTC. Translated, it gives CASSLEFGQGTYEQYF.